The sequence of this TCR beta chain was determined in a study of T-cell reconstitution after alpha-beta-depleted transplantation in children. Overall study results and limits: Approximately two months post-transplant, alpha-beta T cells reportedly originated from several hundred expanded graft clones. At one year after transplant, newly produced T cells mostly accounted for T-cell counts and diversity. Recipient T cells and thymic progenitors that survived were the source of the high TCRbeta diversity seen at day 60 in some patients.

With regard to this clonotype: Its antigen remains unidentified.

A TCRbeta library incorporating unique molecular identifiers was prepared. TCRdb redid the calling of the PCR reads with MiXCR, one entry per CDR3 protein. The data show roughly 82,000 distinct CDR3 sequences, about 14% seen once. This CDR3 has 14 residues. Germline values: CDR1 SEHNR, CDR2 FQNEAQ (reference sequence). The ends lost 0 bases at V and 7 bases at J; junction bases unmatched: 2. The source is a male patient between 2 and 15 years old who had a stem cell transplant for acute lymphoblastic leukemia, so the T cells may come from the graft donor. This sequence joins TRBV7-9 and TRBJ1-4; 7 bases align to TRBD1. The specimen was PBMCs, mostly from graft donor cells, collected 180 days after TCRalphabeta/CD19-depleted stem cell transplant. The chain's CDR3 is CASSLAGGGEKLFF. CDR3 bases: TGTGCCAGCAGCTTAGCAGGGGGCGGTGAAAAACTGTTTTTT.